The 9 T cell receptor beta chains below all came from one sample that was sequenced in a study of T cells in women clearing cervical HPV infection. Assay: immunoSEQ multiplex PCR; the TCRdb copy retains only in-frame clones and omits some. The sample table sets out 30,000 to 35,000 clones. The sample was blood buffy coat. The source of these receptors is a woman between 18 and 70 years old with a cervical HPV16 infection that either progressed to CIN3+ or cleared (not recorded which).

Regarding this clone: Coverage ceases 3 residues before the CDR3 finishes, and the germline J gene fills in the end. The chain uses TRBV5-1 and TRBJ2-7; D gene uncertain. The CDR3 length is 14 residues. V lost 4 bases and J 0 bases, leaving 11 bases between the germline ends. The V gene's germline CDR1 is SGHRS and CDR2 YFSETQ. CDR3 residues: CASSIQSSSYEQYF. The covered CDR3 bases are TGCGCCAGCAGCATACAGTCCAGCTCCTACGAG.

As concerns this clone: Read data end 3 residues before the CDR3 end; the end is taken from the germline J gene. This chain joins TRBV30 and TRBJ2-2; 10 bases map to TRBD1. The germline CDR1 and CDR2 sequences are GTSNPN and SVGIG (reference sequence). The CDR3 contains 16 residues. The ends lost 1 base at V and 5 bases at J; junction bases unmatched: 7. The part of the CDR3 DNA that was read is TGTGCCTGGAGTGCCAAAGACAGGGGGCATACCGGGGAG. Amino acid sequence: CAWSAKDRGHTGE. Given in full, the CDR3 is CAWSAKDRGHTGELFF. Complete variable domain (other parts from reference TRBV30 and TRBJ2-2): SQTIHQWPATLVQPVGSPLSLECTVEGTSNPNLYWYRQAAGRGLQLLFYSVGIGQISSEVPQNLSASRPQDRQFILSSKKLLLSDSGFYLCAWSAKDRGHTGELFFGEGSRLTVL.

The CDR3 loop reads CASRPTGRGETQYF. Incomplete CDR3 DNA: TGTGCCAGCAGGCCCACAGGGAGGGGGGAGACC. The rearrangement links TRBV7-2 to TRBJ2-5; D perhaps matches TRBD2 (7 bases). Read coverage stops 3 residues before the CDR3 terminus; the germline J gene supplies the remainder. V dropped 6 bases and J dropped 5 bases, with 16 bases sitting between them. In germline, CDR1 is SGHTA, CDR2 FQGNSA. The CDR3 loop spans 14 amino acids.

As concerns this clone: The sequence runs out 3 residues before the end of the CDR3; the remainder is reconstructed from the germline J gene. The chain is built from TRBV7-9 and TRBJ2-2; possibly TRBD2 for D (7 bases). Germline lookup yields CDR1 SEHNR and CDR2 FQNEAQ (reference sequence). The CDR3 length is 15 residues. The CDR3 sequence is CASSYRWGGGEKLFF. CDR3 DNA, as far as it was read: TGTGCCAGCAGCTATAGATGGGGGGGCGGTGAAAAG.

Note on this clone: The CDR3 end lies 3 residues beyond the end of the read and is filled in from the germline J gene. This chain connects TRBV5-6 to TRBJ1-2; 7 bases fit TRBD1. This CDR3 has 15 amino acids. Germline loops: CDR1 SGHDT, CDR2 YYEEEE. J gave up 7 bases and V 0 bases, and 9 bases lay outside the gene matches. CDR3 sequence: CASSLVVTGSRGYTF. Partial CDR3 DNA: TGTGCCAGCAGCTTGGTGGTGACAGGGAGTCGTGGC.

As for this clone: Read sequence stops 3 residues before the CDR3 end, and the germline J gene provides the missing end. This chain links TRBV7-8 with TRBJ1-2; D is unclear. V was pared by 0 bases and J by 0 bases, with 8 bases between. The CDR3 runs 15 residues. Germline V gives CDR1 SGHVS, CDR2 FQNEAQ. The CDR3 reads CASSLALRTNYGYTF. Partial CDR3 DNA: TGTGCCAGCAGCTTAGCGCTCAGGACTAACTATGGC.

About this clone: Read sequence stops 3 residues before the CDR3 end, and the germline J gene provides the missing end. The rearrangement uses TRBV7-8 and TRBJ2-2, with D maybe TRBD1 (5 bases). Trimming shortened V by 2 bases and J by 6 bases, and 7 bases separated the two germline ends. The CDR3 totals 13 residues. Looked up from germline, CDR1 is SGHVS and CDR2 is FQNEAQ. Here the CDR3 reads CASSLRGPGELFF. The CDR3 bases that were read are TGTGCCAGCAGCTTAAGGGGTCCCGGGGAG.

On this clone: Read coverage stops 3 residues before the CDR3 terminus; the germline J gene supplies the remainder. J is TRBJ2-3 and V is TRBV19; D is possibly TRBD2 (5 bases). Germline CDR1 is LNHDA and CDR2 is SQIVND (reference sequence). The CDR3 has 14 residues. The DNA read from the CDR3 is TGTGCCAGTAGTAGCGGGTGGAGAAATCAGCCG. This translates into CASSSGWRNQP. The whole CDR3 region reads CASSSGWRNQPQYF.

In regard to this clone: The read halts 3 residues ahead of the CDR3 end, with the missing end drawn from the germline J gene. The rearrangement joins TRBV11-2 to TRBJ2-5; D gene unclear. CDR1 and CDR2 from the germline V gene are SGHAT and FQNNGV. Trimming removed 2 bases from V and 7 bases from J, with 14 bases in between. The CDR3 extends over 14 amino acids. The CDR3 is CASSLWPVPGTQYF. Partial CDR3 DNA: TGTGCCAGCAGCTTATGGCCAGTTCCGGGGACC.